This passage covers 29 T cell receptor beta chains from one sample sequenced in a study of T cell responses to AZD1222 COVID-19 vaccine. The repertoire was sequenced with immunoSEQ multiplex PCR; TCRdb's copy has only in-frame clones and lacks some. The data contain 90,000 to 130,000 clones, 85% to 90% of them singletons. The sequences come from peripheral blood, collected on day 0 of AZD1222 vaccination. These receptors came from an adult in good health.

The V gene is TRBV6-5, the J gene TRBJ1-4; no firm D call. Deletions cut 6 bases from V and 2 bases from J, with 10 bases between. The CDR3 is made up of 14 amino acids. Germline CDR1 reads MNHEY; CDR2 reads SVGAGI. The chain's CDR3 is CASSGGRTNEKLFF. The CDR3 DNA reads as TGTGCCAGCAGCGGAGGCAGGACTAATGAAAAACTGTTTTTT.

There are a few counts of this clone. V gene TRBV28 combines with J gene TRBJ1-4, with D hard to call. Germline loops: CDR1 MDHEN, CDR2 SYDVKM. The CDR3 has 15 amino acids. V dropped 5 bases and J dropped 5 bases, with 15 bases sitting between them. Here the CDR3 DNA reads TGTGCCAGCAGTCGGACCTTTAATGAAAATGAAAAACTGTTTTTT. Protein product: CASSRTFNENEKLFF.

V is TRBV19 and J is TRBJ1-1; D gene uncertain. The CDR3 has 16 residues. Germline assignment: CDR1 LNHDA and CDR2 SQIVND (reference sequence). The ends were cut back, 6 bases at V and 0 bases at J, with 17 bases in the middle. The CDR3 protein is CASSIGRADMNTEAFF. The CDR3 DNA reads TGTGCCAGTAGCATCGGACGGGCCGATATGAACACTGAAGCTTTCTTT.

This chain joins TRBV4-2 and TRBJ2-5; D is uncertain. Germline assignment: CDR1 LGHNA and CDR2 YNFKEQ. There are 13 residues in the CDR3. V dropped 5 bases and J dropped 2 bases, with 9 bases sitting between them. CDR3 in amino acids: CASSRGRQETQYF. The CDR3 DNA is TGTGCCAGCAGCAGAGGACGGCAAGAGACCCAGTACTTC.

The chain links TRBV29-1 to TRBJ1-2, with 7 bases fitting TRBD1. This CDR3 has 13 amino acids. Germline-derived CDR1 and CDR2 are SQVTM and ANQGSEA. V lost 7 bases, J lost 8 bases, and 13 bases stayed unmatched. The CDR3: CSARRLQGRGYTF. The DNA for the CDR3 is TGCAGCGCCCGGCGGCTACAGGGGCGGGGCTACACCTTC.

The CDR3 here is CASRSTGTAWVDTF. CDR3 DNA sequence: TGTGCCAGCAGATCGACCGGGACAGCTTGGGTGGACACCTTC. The chain links TRBV28 to TRBJ1-2; 7 nucleotides line up with TRBD1. The CDR3 is made up of 14 amino acids. The V gene's germline CDR1 is MDHEN and CDR2 SYDVKM. Trimming at V came to 6 bases and at J to 12 bases, leaving 16 bases not matched to a gene.

The chain recombines TRBV5-6 with TRBJ2-5, with D unresolved. V shed 0 bases and J shed 1 base, with 7 bases lying between them. The germline V gene has CDR1 SGHDT and CDR2 YYEEEE. The CDR3 spans 14 residues. CDR3 DNA: TGTGCCAGCAGCTTGGCCGCTACCCAAGAGACCCAGTACTTC. This encodes CASSLAATQETQYF.

This chain connects TRBV18 to TRBJ1-4; 8 nucleotides line up with TRBD1. Germline CDR1 and CDR2: KGHSH and LQKENI. V shed 8 bases and J 10 bases; nucleotides not matched to a gene: 12. The CDR3 covers 14 residues. The CDR3 sequence is CASTDREKKGKLFF. The CDR3 DNA is TGTGCCAGCACGGACAGGGAGAAGAAAGGAAAACTGTTTTTT.

The gene calls are TRBV24-1 and TRBJ2-3, with 8 nucleotides matching TRBD1. The CDR3 consists of 18 residues. After removal of 5 bases from V and 0 bases from J, the junction contained 12 bases not matched to a gene. Germline CDR1 KGHDR, CDR2 SFDVKD. The CDR3 here is CATSARGQGPVSTDTQYF. CDR3 DNA: TGTGCCACCAGTGCCCGAGGACAGGGACCCGTTAGCACAGATACGCAGTATTTT.

This clone was seen once. The chain has TRBV28 and TRBJ2-1; TRBD2 aligns across 7 bases. Germline V gene data show CDR1 as MDHEN and CDR2 as SYDVKM. The CDR3 length is 16 residues. Trimming took 1 base from V and 3 from J; bases not matched to a gene: 6. CDR3 region: CASSLFRASGYNEQFF. In nucleotides, the CDR3 is TGTGCCAGCAGTTTATTCCGGGCTAGCGGCTACAATGAGCAGTTCTTC.

The chain has TRBV7-9 and TRBJ1-4; no firm D call. V was shortened by 6 bases and J by 6 bases, with 17 bases between the two germline ends. This CDR3 has 15 residues. Germline lookup yields CDR1 SEHNR and CDR2 FQNEAQ (reference sequence). The CDR3 here is CASRSKNLHDEKLFF. CDR3 DNA: TGTGCCAGCAGATCCAAGAATCTACACGATGAAAAACTGTTTTTT.

This clone is a singleton in its sample. The chain joins TRBV14 to TRBJ1-1; D is ambiguous. CDR1 and CDR2 from the germline V gene are SGHDN and FVKESK. This CDR3 has 13 residues. V lost 4 bases and J lost 1, with 7 bases in between. The CDR3 bases are TGTGCCAGCAGCCTCCAAACGAACACTGAAGCTTTCTTT. It translates to CASSLQTNTEAFF.

V and J are TRBV7-9 and TRBJ1-4; 10 bases match TRBD1. The V and J ends lost 11 bases and 5 bases, in that order; junction bases with no gene match: 8. The CDR3 is 14 amino acids. Germline values: CDR1 SEHNR, CDR2 FQNEAQ (reference sequence). CDR3 sequence: CALGGTGDNEKLFF. The CDR3 region has the DNA TGTGCCTTGGGGGGGACAGGGGACAATGAAAAACTGTTTTTT.

The chain carries TRBV3-1 (or the pseudogene TRBV3-2) and TRBJ1-2, with D possibly matching TRBD1 (6 bases). Between the trimmed V and J ends, which lost 3 bases and 4 bases, there was a span of 15 bases. Germline V gene sequence: CDR1 LGHDT, CDR2 YNNKEL (reference sequence). The CDR3 extends over 15 amino acids. This chain's CDR3 is CASSHLLGGSYGYTF. CDR3 sequence (DNA): TGTGCCAGCAGCCACCTTTTAGGGGGATCCTATGGCTACACCTTC.

V usage is TRBV19 and J usage is TRBJ2-7, with TRBD2 matching over 8 bases. CDR3 size: 15 residues. The germline CDR1 and CDR2 sequences are LNHDA and SQIVND (reference sequence). J was trimmed by 0 bases and V by 8 bases; bases with no gene match: 9. The DNA of the CDR3 is TGTGCCAGTCGGGACGAGGGGACTAGCTCCTACGAGCAGTACTTC. Translation: CASRDEGTSSYEQYF.

The CDR3 DNA is TGTGCCTCGATCACAGGGGCAACCAATAATTCACCCCTCCACTTT. This translates into CASITGATNNSPLHF. This chain joins TRBV30 and TRBJ1-6, with 7 bases identical to TRBD1. V lost 7 bases, J lost 5 bases, and 11 bases stayed unmatched. The length of the CDR3 is 15 residues. CDR1 GTSNPN and CDR2 SVGIG come from the germline V gene (reference sequence).

CDR3 sequence reads: CASSLGAGAEQPQHF. The CDR3 coding sequence is TGTGCCAGCAGCTTAGGGGCAGGGGCAGAGCAGCCCCAGCATTTT. This chain links TRBV7-6 with TRBJ1-5; D perhaps matches TRBD1 (6 bases). The V gene lost 1 base and the J gene lost 7 bases, with 14 bases spanning the gap. The CDR3 runs 15 residues. Germline V CDR1 and CDR2: SGHVS, FNYEAQ.

The CDR3 sequence: CASSPATGSYGYTF. For the CDR3, the DNA is TGTGCCAGCAGCCCTGCGACAGGTAGCTATGGCTACACCTTC. The gene calls are TRBV9 and TRBJ1-2; perhaps TRBD1 as D (6 bases). Germline CDR1 SGDLS, CDR2 YYNGEE. CDR3 length: 14 amino acids. V lost 4 bases to trimming and J lost 4 bases, with 14 bases between them.

The chain recombines TRBV7-8 with TRBJ2-1; 9 bases fit TRBD2. The junction had 15 bases not matched to a gene; V was cut back by 1 base and J by 8 bases. The CDR3 covers 18 residues. The germline V gene encodes CDR1 SGHVS and CDR2 FQNEAQ. The CDR3 nucleotides are TGTGCCAGCAGCTTAGGAGGGTACGGCGGGGGGGCCGGTGATGAGCAGTTCTTC. Residues: CASSLGGYGGGAGDEQFF.

The chain joins TRBV7-3 to TRBJ2-7, with D tentatively TRBD1 (6 bases). The germline V gene has CDR1 SGHTA and CDR2 FQGTGA. V dropped 1 base and J dropped 5 bases, with 15 bases sitting between them. The CDR3 totals 15 residues. Written as DNA, the CDR3 is TGTGCCAGCAGCTTAATGAGAGCAGGGGACCACGAGCAGTACTTC. This translates into CASSLMRAGDHEQYF.

The CDR3 DNA is TGTGCCAGCAGTCGCCCCGGGACTGGCAACGAGCAGTACTTC. Translation: CASSRPGTGNEQYF. The rearrangement uses TRBV6-1 and TRBJ2-7; possible D gene TRBD2, 6 bases. V was cut by 5 bases and J by 5 bases, with 16 bases left in between. This CDR3 spans 14 amino acids. Germline CDR1 and CDR2: MNHNS and SASEGT.

DNA for the CDR3: TGTGCCTGGACCAAGAACCGGAACACTGAAGCTTTCTTT. This gives the protein CAWTKNRNTEAFF. The rearrangement links TRBV30 to TRBJ1-1; D call uncertain. Germline loops: CDR1 GTSNPN, CDR2 SVGIG (reference sequence). Trimming removed 4 bases from V and 1 base from J, with 10 bases in between. The CDR3 runs 13 residues.

The chain carries TRBV3-1 (or the pseudogene TRBV3-2) and TRBJ2-2; 9 bases are shared with TRBD1. V shed 1 base, J shed 2 bases, and the junction held 2 bases outside the gene matches. The germline CDR1 and CDR2 sequences are LGHDT and YNNKEL (reference sequence). CDR3 length: 16 residues. In nucleotides, the CDR3 is TGTGCCAGCAGCCAAGGAACAGGGGGCAACACCGGGGAGCTGTTTTTT. Amino acids: CASSQGTGGNTGELFF.

The V and J genes are TRBV28 and TRBJ1-1; D is perhaps TRBD1 (5 bases). Germline loops: CDR1 MDHEN, CDR2 SYDVKM. This CDR3 is built from 16 residues. Trimming shortened V by 6 bases and J by 3 bases, and 20 bases separated the two germline ends. Here the CDR3 reads CASSGWGKEDDTEAFF. As DNA, the CDR3 is TGTGCCAGCAGCGGCTGGGGGAAGGAAGACGACACTGAAGCTTTCTTT.

This rearrangement joins TRBV19 to TRBJ2-2; 16 bases match TRBD2. The CDR3 sequence is 17 residues long. Germline trimming cut 5 bases from V and 1 base from J; bases unmatched to any gene: 1. The germline V gene has CDR1 LNHDA and CDR2 SQIVND (reference sequence). Here the CDR3 DNA reads TGTGCCAGTAGTGGGACTAGCGGGGGGGTGAACACCGGGGAGCTGTTTTTT. Translated, it gives CASSGTSGGVNTGELFF.

The chain employs TRBV28 and TRBJ2-7; 12 nucleotides match TRBD2. CDR3 length equals 14 residues. Losses at the gene ends were 6 bases for V and 2 bases for J; bases not matched to a gene: 2. CDR1 is MDHEN, CDR2 SYDVKM, per germline. CDR3: CASRSSGGAYEQYF. In DNA form, the CDR3 reads TGTGCCAGCAGATCTAGCGGGGGGGCCTACGAGCAGTACTTC.

The chain has TRBV10-2 and TRBJ1-4, with 7 bases lining up with TRBD1. The V gene's germline CDR1 is WSHSY and CDR2 SAAADI. The CDR3 sequence is 15 residues long. Losses at the gene ends were 8 bases for V and 8 bases for J; bases not matched to a gene: 14. This chain's CDR3 is CASSGGGTGVEKLFF. The CDR3 DNA reads TGCGCCAGCTCTGGGGGTGGCACAGGGGTGGAAAAACTGTTTTTT.

This chain's CDR3 is CASSLWAGAGNTIYF. The CDR3 nucleotides read TGTGCCAGCAGCTTATGGGCAGGGGCTGGAAACACCATATATTTT. V is TRBV7-2 and J is TRBJ1-3, with D perhaps TRBD1 (6 bases). CDR1 is SGHTA, CDR2 FQGNSA, per germline. This CDR3 is built from 15 residues. V lost 2 bases, J lost 2 bases, and 10 bases lay in between.

The CDR3 protein is CASSQGGTGGTGYTF. Written as DNA, the CDR3 is TGTGCCAGCAGCCAAGGTGGGACAGGGGGAACTGGCTACACCTTC. The genes are TRBV3-1 (or the pseudogene TRBV3-2) and TRBJ1-2; TRBD1 matches 11 bases. Germline CDR1 and CDR2: LGHDT and YNNKEL (reference sequence). This CDR3 has 15 amino acids. With V trimmed by 1 base and J by 7 bases, 5 bases remained unmatched.